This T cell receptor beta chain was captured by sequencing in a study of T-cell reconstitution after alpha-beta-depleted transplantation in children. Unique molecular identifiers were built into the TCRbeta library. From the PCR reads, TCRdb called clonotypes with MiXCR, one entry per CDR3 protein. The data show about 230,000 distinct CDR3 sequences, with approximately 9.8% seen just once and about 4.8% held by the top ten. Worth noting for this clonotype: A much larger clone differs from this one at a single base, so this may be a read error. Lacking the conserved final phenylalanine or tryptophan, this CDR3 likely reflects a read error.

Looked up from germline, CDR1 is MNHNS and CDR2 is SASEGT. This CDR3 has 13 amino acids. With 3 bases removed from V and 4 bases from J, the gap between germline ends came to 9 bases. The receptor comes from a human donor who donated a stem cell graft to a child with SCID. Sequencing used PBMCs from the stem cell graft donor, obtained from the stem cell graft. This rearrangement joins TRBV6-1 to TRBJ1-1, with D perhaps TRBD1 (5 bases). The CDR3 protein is CASSEGGVTEAFI. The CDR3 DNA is TGTGCCAGCAGTGAGGGAGGGGTCACTGAAGCTTTCATT.